The entry below gives a single T cell receptor (beta chain) sequence along with its context. 13 Jbeta primers and 60 Vbeta primers were used for the PCR. Sequenced by immunoSEQ multiplex PCR; TCRdb stores in-frame clones only, minus some. The table records about 120,000 clones, about 80% of them present only once. This CDR3 contains 12 residues. Trimming left V 7 bases short and J 1 base short, with 8 bases between. Germline lookup yields CDR1 SNHLY and CDR2 FYNNEI. This sample was taken from a study of cytomegalovirus exposure and HLA in healthy donors. This sequence joins TRBV2 and TRBJ2-7; D ambiguous. The sequenced material came from PBMCs. This TCR was recovered from a woman aged 18-35 years in good health and CMV-seronegative. CDR3 in amino acids: CASMITSYEQYF. The CDR3 bases are TGTGCCAGCATGATCACATCCTACGAGCAGTACTTC.